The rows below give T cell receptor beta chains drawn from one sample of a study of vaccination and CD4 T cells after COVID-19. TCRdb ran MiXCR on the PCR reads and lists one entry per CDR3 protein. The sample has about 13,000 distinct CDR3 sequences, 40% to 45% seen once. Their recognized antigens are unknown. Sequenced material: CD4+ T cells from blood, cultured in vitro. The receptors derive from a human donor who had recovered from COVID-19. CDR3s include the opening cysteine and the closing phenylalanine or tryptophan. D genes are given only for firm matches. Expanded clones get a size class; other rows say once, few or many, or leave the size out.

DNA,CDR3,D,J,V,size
TGCAGTGCTAGACCAAGGCTAAATAATTCACCCCTCCACTTT,CSARPRLNNSPLHF,.,TRBJ1-6,TRBV20-1,few
TGTGCCAGCAGGGCTAGCGGGGGGTCCACCGGGGAGCTGTTTTTT,CASRASGGSTGELFF,TRBD2,TRBJ2-2,TRBV6-1,.
TGCAGTGTCTACAGGGGCCTCTCCTACGAGCAGTACTTC,CSVYRGLSYEQYF,TRBD1,TRBJ2-7,TRBV20-1,.
TGTGCCAGTAGTAATCGGGCGAGAGACAGGGGTGTTAGCACTGAAGCTTTCTTT,CASSNRARDRGVSTEAFF,TRBD1,TRBJ1-1,TRBV19,.
TGCAGTGCCGGAGCGGCGAAAAACATTCAGTACTTC,CSAGAAKNIQYF,.,TRBJ2-4,TRBV20-1,few
TGCAGTGCTAGAGGGCATACTAACTATGGCTACACCTTC,CSARGHTNYGYTF,.,TRBJ1-2,TRBV20-1,.
TGTGCCAGCAGTTTAAGGGTGAGTGCCGGATATAGCAATCAGCCCCAGCATTTT,CASSLRVSAGYSNQPQHF,.,TRBJ1-5,TRBV12-3/TRBV12-4,few
TGCAGTGCTAGAGTCGAACGAGGAAGGAATCAAAACTCTGGAAACACCATATATTTT,CSARVERGRNQNSGNTIYF,.,TRBJ1-3,TRBV20-1,.
TGTGCCAGCAGCTTAGTCAAGGGCGGCACTGAAGCTTTCTTT,CASSLVKGGTEAFF,.,TRBJ1-1,TRBV7-9,.
TGTGCCAGCACCCTTGGGTGGGGGTCCTACGAGCAGTACTTC,CASTLGWGSYEQYF,.,TRBJ2-7,TRBV28,.
TGTGCCTCTCATCTAGGGTACCATGGCTACACCTTC,CASHLGYHGYTF,.,TRBJ1-2,TRBV10-3,.
TGTGCCAGCAGAACCAGGACAGGGGGGCCCGGGGAGCTGTTTTTT,CASRTRTGGPGELFF,TRBD1,TRBJ2-2,TRBV2,.
TGTGCCAGCAGTTTAGGCGGGGGCAATCAGCCCCAGCATTTT,CASSLGGGNQPQHF,.,TRBJ1-5,TRBV12-3/TRBV12-4,.
TGTGCCAGCAGCTTAACCCCGCTAGCGGGGAACGAGCAGTACTTC,CASSLTPLAGNEQYF,TRBD2,TRBJ2-7,TRBV7-3,.
TGTGCCAGCATCATCGAGGCCGGAATGGCGAACGGGGAGCTGTTTTTT,CASIIEAGMANGELFF,.,TRBJ2-2,TRBV2,few
TGTGCCAGCAGTTTGAGGGGAACCTCTGGGGCCAACGTCCTGACTTTC,CASSLRGTSGANVLTF,.,TRBJ2-6,TRBV27,.
TGTGCCAGCAGCCAAGATGGGACAGGGGTAAATTCACCCCTCCACTTT,CASSQDGTGVNSPLHF,TRBD1,TRBJ1-6,TRBV4-2,.
TGCAGTACCTTCCATGGGGGATACACCAACAATGAGCAGTTCTTC,CSTFHGGYTNNEQFF,.,TRBJ2-1,TRBV20-1,few
TGTGCCACCAGTGATGAGAAGAGGGATGGCTACACCTTC,CATSDEKRDGYTF,.,TRBJ1-2,TRBV24-1,.
TGTGCCAGTAGTACTTCAGGGGGGGTAACTGAAGCTTTCTTT,CASSTSGGVTEAFF,TRBD1,TRBJ1-1,TRBV19,.
TGTGCCAGCAGTCGAACCCGACAGGGGAACTATGGCTACACCTTC,CASSRTRQGNYGYTF,TRBD1,TRBJ1-2,TRBV12-3/TRBV12-4,few
TGTGCCAGCAGTCACGGGACGGTGGGTTCACCCCTCCACTTT,CASSHGTVGSPLHF,.,TRBJ1-6,TRBV6-1,.
TGTGCCACCAGGGGGCGCGCAACTGAAGCTTTCTTT,CATRGRATEAFF,TRBD1,TRBJ1-1,TRBV6-1,few
TGTGCCAGCAGCCAAGATTACGAGCAGTACTTC,CASSQDYEQYF,.,TRBJ2-7,TRBV7-8,few
TGTGCCAGCAGTCCACGGGCCGGGACAGCCTACTATGGCTACACCTTC,CASSPRAGTAYYGYTF,TRBD1,TRBJ1-2,TRBV12-3/TRBV12-4,once
TGTGCCAGCACCCCTTGGGGGGGGGAATCCTACAATGAGCAGTTCTTC,CASTPWGGESYNEQFF,TRBD2,TRBJ2-1,TRBV7-2,.